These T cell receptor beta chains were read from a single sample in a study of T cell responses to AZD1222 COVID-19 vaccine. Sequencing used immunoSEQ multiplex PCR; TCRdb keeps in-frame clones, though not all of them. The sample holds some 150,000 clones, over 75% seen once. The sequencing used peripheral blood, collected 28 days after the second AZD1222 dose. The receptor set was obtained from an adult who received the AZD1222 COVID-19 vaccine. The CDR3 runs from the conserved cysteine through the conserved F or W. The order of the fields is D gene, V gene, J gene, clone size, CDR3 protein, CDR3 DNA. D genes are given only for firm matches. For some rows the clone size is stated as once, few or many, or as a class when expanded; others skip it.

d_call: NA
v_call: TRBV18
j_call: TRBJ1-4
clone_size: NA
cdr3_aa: CASSRNPPSTGTFEGEKLFF
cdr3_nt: TGTGCCAGCTCACGAAATCCTCCGTCGACAGGCACTTTCGAGGGTGAAAAACTGTTTTTT

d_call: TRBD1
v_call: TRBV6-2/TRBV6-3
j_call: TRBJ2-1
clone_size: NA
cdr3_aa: CASSPPPGQNNEQFF
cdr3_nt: TGTGCCAGCAGTCCGCCTCCGGGACAGAACAATGAGCAGTTCTTC

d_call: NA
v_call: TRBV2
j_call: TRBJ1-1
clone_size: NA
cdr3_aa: CASQARSPNTEAFF
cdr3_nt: TGTGCCAGCCAGGCGAGGTCCCCGAACACTGAAGCTTTCTTT

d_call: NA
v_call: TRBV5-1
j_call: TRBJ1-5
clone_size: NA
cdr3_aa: CASSLLGGDNQPQHF
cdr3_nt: TGCGCCAGCAGCTTGTTGGGAGGTGACAATCAGCCCCAGCATTTT

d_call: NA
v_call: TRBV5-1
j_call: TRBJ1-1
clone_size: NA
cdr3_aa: CASSPDRGWAEAFF
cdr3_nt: TGCGCCAGCAGCCCCGATCGGGGGTGGGCTGAAGCTTTCTTT

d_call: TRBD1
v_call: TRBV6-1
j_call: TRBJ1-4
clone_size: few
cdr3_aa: CASSEEKGTGNEKLFF
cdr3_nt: TGTGCCAGCAGTGAAGAAAAAGGGACAGGGAATGAAAAACTGTTTTTT

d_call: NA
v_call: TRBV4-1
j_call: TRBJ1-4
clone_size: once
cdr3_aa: CASSQGPGAKVLNEKLFF
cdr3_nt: TGCGCCAGCAGCCAAGGTCCCGGGGCCAAAGTCCTTAATGAAAAACTGTTTTTT

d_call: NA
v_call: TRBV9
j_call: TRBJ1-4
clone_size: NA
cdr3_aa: CASSMFGGSPNEKLFF
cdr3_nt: TGTGCCAGCAGCATGTTTGGGGGGAGCCCAAATGAAAAACTGTTTTTT

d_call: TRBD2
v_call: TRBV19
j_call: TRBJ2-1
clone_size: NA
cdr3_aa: CASSTSGGLYNEQFF
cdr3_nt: TGTGCCAGTAGCACTAGCGGGGGACTCTACAATGAGCAGTTCTTC

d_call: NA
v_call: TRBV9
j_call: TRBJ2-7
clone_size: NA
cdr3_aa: CASSPRGPSTYEQYF
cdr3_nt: TGTGCCAGCAGCCCCCGAGGCCCCAGCACCTACGAGCAGTACTTC

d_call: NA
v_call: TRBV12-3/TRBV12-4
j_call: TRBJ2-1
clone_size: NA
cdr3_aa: CASSTGYNEQFF
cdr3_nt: TGTGCCAGCAGCACAGGGTACAATGAGCAGTTCTTC

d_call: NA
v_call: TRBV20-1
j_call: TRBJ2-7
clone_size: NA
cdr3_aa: CSAGGADEQYF
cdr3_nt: TGCAGTGCAGGGGGGGCTGACGAGCAGTACTTC

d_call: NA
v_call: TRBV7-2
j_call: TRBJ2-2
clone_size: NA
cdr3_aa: CASRPDSRNTGELFF
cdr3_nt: TGTGCCAGCAGACCTGACAGTAGGAACACCGGGGAGCTGTTTTTT

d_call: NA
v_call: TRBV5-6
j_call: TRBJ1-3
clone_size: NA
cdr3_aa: CASSYLNSGNTIYF
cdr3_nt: TGTGCCAGCAGCTATTTAAACTCTGGAAACACCATATATTTT

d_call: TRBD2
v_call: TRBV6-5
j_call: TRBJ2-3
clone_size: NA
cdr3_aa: CASSRTSGTQYF
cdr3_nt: TGTGCCAGCAGTAGAACTAGCGGGACGCAGTATTTT

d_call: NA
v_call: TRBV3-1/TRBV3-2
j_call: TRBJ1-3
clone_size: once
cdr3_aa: CASSYRGGRPYGNTIYF
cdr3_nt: TGTGCCAGCAGCTACCGGGGAGGACGCCCGTATGGAAACACCATATATTTT

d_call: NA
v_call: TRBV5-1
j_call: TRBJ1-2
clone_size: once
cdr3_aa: CASSLERGDGYTF
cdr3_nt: TGCGCCAGCAGCTTGGAGCGAGGGGATGGCTACACCTTC

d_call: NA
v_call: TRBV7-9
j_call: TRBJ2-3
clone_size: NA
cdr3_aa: CASSLGSYMDTQYF
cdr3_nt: TGTGCCAGCAGCTTAGGTTCCTACATGGATACGCAGTATTTT

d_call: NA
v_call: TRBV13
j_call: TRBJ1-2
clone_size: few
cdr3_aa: CASSLAGHNYGYTF
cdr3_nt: TGTGCCAGCAGCTTGGCGGGACACAACTATGGCTACACCTTC

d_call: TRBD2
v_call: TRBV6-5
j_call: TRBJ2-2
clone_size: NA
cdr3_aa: CASSRGGFVGELFF
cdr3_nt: TGTGCCAGCAGTAGGGGAGGGTTTGTCGGGGAGCTGTTTTTT

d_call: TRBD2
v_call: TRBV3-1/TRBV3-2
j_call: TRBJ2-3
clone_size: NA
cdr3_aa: CASSQDRAGGEYTDTQYF
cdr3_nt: TGTGCCAGCAGCCAAGATCGGGCGGGGGGGGAATACACAGATACGCAGTATTTT

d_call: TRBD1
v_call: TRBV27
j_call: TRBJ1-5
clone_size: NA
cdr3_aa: CASSPDRGLGQPQHF
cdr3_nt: TGTGCCAGCAGCCCCGACAGGGGATTGGGACAGCCCCAGCATTTT

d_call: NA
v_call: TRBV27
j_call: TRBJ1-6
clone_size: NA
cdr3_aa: CASSQFYNSPLHF
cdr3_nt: TGTGCCAGCAGCCAATTTTATAATTCACCCCTCCACTTT

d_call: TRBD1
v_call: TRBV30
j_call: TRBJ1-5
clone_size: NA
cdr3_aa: CACVLTGNNQPQHF
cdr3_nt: TGTGCCTGCGTACTGACAGGGAATAATCAGCCCCAGCATTTT